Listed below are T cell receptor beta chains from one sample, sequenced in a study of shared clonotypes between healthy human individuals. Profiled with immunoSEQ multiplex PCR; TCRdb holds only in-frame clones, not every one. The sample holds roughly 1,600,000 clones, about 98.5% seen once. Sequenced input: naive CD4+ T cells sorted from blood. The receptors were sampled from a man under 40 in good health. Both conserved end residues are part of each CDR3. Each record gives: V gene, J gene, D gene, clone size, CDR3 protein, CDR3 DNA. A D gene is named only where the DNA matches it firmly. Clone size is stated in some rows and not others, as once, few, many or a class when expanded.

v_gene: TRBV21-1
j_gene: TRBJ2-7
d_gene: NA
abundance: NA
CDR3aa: CASSRRTGSYEQYF
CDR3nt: TGTGCCAGCAGCAGGAGGACAGGGTCCTACGAGCAGTACTTC

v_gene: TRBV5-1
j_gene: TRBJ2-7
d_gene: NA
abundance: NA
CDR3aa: CASRLGKPSYEQYF
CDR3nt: TGCGCCAGCAGACTAGGGAAGCCAAGTTACGAGCAGTACTTC

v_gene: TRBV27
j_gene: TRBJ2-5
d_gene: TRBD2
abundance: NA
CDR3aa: CASRSFGTSGRVETQYF
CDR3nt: TGTGCCAGCAGAAGCTTTGGTACTAGCGGGAGGGTTGAGACCCAGTACTTC

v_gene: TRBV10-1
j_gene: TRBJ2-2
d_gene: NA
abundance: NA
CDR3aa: CASSVTGNTGELFF
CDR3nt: TGCGCCAGCAGTGTGACGGGGAACACCGGGGAGCTGTTTTTT

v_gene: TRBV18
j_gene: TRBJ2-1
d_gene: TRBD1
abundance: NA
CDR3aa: CASSPEDRAYNEQFF
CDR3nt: TGTGCCAGCTCACCAGAGGACAGGGCTTACAATGAGCAGTTCTTC

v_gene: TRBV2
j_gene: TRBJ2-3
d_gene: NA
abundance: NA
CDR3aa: CASSFYTDTQYF
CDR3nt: TGTGCCAGCAGTTTCTACACAGATACGCAGTATTTT

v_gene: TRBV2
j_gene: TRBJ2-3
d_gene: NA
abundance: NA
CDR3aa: CASSEGTDTQYF
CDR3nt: TGTGCCAGCAGCGAAGGGACAGATACGCAGTATTTT

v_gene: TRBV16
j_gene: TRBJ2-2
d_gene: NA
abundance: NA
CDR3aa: CASSQRSGELFF
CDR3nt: TGTGCCAGCAGCCAACGCTCCGGGGAGCTGTTTTTT

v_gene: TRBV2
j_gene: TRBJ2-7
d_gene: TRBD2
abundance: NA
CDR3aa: CASRGLAGPYEQYF
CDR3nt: TGTGCCAGCAGAGGACTAGCGGGACCCTACGAGCAGTACTTC

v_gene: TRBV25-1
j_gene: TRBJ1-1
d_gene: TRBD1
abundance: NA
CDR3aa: CASQGAGNTEAFF
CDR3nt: TGTGCCAGCCAGGGGGCGGGGAACACTGAAGCTTTCTTT

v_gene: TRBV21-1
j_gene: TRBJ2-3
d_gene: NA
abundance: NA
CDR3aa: CASSKDAGGRLTDTQYF
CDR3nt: TGTGCCAGCAGCAAAGACGCGGGAGGGCGGCTCACAGATACGCAGTATTTT

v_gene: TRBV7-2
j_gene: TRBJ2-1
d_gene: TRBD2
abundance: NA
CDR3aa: CASSPTSVIYNEQFF
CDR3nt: TGTGCCAGCAGCCCTACTAGCGTAATATACAATGAGCAGTTCTTC

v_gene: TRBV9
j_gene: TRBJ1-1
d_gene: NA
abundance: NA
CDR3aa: CASSVDVRGNTEAFF
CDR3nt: TGTGCCAGCAGCGTAGATGTCAGGGGTAACACTGAAGCTTTCTTT

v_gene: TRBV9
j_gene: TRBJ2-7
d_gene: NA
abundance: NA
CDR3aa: CASSPGGTEDYEQYF
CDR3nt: TGTGCCAGCAGCCCTGGAGGGACGGAGGATTACGAGCAGTACTTC

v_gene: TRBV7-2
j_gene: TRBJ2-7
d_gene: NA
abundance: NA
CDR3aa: CASSSTRNTYEQYF
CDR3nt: TGTGCCAGCAGCTCGACTAGAAATACCTACGAGCAGTACTTC

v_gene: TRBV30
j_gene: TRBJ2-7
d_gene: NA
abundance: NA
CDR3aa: CAWRARDEQYF
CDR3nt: TGTGCCTGGAGGGCCCGTGATGAGCAGTACTTC

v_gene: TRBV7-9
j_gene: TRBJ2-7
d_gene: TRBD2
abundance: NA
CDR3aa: CASRVAGDFSYEQYF
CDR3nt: TGTGCCAGCAGGGTAGCGGGAGACTTCTCCTACGAGCAGTACTTC

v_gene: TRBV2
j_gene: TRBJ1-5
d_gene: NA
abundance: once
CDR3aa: CASSYDRSNQPQHF
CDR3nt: TGTGCCAGCAGTTACGACAGAAGCAATCAGCCCCAGCATTTT

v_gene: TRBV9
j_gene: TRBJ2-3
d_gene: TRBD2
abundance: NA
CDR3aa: CASSPIGAGGPYSAGTQYF
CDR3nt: TGTGCCAGCAGTCCCATCGGGGCGGGGGGACCCTACTCGGCAGGTACGCAGTATTTT

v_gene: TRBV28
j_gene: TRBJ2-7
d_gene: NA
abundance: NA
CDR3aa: CASGTRVPYEQYF
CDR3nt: TGTGCCAGCGGAACTAGGGTTCCCTACGAGCAGTACTTC

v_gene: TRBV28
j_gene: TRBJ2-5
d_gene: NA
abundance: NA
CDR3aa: CASMKTEETQYF
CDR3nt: TGTGCCAGCATGAAAACGGAAGAGACCCAGTACTTC

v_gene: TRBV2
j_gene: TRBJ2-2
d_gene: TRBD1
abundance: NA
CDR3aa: CASSRDRVDGELFF
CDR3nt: TGTGCCAGCAGTCGGGACAGGGTGGACGGGGAGCTGTTTTTT

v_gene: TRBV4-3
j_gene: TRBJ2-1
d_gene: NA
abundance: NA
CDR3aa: CASSQILWNEQFF
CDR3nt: TGCGCCAGCAGCCAAATTTTATGGAATGAGCAGTTCTTC

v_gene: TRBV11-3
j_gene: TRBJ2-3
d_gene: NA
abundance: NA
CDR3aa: CASSLDWGGSTDTQYF
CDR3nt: TGTGCCAGCAGCTTAGATTGGGGCGGGAGCACAGATACGCAGTATTTT

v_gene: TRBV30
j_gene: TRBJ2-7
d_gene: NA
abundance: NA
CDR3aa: CAWSVGQAHEQYF
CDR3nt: TGTGCCTGGAGTGTAGGGCAGGCCCACGAGCAGTACTTC

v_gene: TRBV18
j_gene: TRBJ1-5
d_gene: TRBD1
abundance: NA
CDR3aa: CASSPGTGSSNQPQHF
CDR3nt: TGTGCCAGCTCACCTGGGACAGGGTCTAGCAATCAGCCCCAGCATTTT

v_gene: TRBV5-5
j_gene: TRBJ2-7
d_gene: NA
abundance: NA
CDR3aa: CASSFLRLEEQYF
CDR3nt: TGTGCCAGCAGCTTCCTCCGGCTCGAGGAGCAGTACTTC

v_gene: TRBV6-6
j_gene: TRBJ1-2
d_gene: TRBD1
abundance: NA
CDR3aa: CASSYPYQGQPYGYTF
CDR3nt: TGTGCCAGCAGTTACCCCTATCAGGGACAGCCCTATGGCTACACCTTC

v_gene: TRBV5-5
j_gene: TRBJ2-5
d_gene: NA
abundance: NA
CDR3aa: CASSWDILETQYF
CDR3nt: TGTGCCAGCAGCTGGGACATCTTGGAGACCCAGTACTTC

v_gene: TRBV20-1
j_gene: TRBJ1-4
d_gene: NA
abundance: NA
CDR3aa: CSASPREKLFF
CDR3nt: TGCAGTGCTAGTCCTAGGGAAAAACTGTTTTTT

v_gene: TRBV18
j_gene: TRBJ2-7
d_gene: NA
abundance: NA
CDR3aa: CASSPTHGTPSYEQYF
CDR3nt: TGTGCCAGCTCACCAACGCACGGGACACCCTCCTACGAGCAGTACTTC

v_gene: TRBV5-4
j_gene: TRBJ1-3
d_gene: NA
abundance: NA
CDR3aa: CASSVDLTGNTIYF
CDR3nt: TGTGCCAGCAGCGTTGACTTGACTGGAAACACCATATATTTT

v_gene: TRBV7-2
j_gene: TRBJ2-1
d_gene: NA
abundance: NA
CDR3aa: CASSLEGSPSYNEQFF
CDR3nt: TGTGCCAGCAGCTTAGAAGGATCACCCTCCTACAATGAGCAGTTCTTC

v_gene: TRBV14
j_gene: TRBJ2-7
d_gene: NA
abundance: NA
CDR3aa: CASSPGAGCSYEQYF
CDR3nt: TGTGCCAGCAGTCCTGGGGCAGGGTGCTCCTACGAGCAGTACTTC

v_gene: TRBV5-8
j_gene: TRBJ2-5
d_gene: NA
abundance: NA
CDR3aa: CASSLGFTERFGEETQYF
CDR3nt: TGTGCCAGCAGCTTGGGGTTCACGGAACGATTCGGGGAAGAGACCCAGTACTTC

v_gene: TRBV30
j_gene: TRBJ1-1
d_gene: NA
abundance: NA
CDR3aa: CALTNDPNTEAFF
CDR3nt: TGTGCCCTAACAAATGACCCGAACACTGAAGCTTTCTTT

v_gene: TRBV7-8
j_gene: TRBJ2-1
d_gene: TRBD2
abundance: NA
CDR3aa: CASSSPGLYNEQFF
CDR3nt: TGTGCCAGCAGCTCTCCGGGACTATACAATGAGCAGTTCTTC

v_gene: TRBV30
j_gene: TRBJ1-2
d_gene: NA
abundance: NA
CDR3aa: CAWSSEPNYGYTF
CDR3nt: TGTGCCTGGAGTTCGGAACCCAACTATGGCTACACCTTC

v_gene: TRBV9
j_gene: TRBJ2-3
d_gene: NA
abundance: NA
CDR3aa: CASSRQVGVFGDTQYF
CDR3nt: TGTGCCAGCAGCAGACAAGTGGGAGTATTCGGGGATACGCAGTATTTT

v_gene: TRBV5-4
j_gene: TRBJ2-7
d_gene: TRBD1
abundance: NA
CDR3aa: CASSSRTGVGEQYF
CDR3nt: TGTGCCAGCAGCTCCAGGACAGGGGTCGGCGAGCAGTACTTC

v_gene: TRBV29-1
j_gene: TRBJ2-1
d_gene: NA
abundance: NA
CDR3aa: CSVDWAPNEQFF
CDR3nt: TGCAGCGTTGATTGGGCTCCCAATGAGCAGTTCTTC

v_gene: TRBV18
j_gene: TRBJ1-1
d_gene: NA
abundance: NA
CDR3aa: CASSPSKGRTEAFF
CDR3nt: TGTGCCAGCTCACCATCCAAGGGTCGCACTGAAGCTTTCTTT

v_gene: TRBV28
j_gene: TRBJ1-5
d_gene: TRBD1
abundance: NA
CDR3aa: CASRQGPNQPQHF
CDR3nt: TGTGCCAGTCGACAGGGCCCCAATCAGCCCCAGCATTTT

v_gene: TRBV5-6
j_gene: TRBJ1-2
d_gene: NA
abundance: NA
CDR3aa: CASSFGVSGYTF
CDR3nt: TGTGCCAGCAGCTTCGGGGTTAGCGGCTACACCTTC

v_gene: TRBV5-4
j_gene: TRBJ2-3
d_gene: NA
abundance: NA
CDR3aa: CASSPPGQQDTQYF
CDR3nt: TGTGCCAGCAGCCCGCCGGGACAACAAGATACGCAGTATTTT

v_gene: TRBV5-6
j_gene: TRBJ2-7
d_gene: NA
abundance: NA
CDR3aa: CASSLLAASYEQYF
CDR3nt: TGTGCCAGCAGCTTGTTAGCGGCGTCCTACGAGCAGTACTTC

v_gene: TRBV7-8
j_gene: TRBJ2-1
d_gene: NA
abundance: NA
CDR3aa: CASSLAPGASPQQFF
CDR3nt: TGTGCCAGCAGCTTAGCACCGGGAGCCAGCCCGCAGCAGTTCTTC

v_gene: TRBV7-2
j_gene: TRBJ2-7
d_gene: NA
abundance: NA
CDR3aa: CASSFDSAYEQYF
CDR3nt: TGTGCCAGCAGCTTTGACTCCGCCTACGAGCAGTACTTC

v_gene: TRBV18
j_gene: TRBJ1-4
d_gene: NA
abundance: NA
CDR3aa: CASSNGAMRNEKLFF
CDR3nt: TGTGCCAGCTCAAATGGGGCGATGAGGAATGAAAAACTGTTTTTT

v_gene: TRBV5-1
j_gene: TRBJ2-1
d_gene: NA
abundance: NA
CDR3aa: CASSLVLAGNNEQFF
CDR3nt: TGCGCCAGCAGCTTGGTACTAGCTGGCAACAATGAGCAGTTCTTC

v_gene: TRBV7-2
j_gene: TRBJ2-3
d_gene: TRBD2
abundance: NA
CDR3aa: CASSLAQKGESSGRKDTQYF
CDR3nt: TGTGCCAGCAGCTTAGCACAAAAAGGGGAAAGTAGCGGGAGAAAAGATACGCAGTATTTT

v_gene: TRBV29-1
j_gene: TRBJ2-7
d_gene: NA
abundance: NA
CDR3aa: CSVKTGNQLYF
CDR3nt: TGCAGCGTTAAGACAGGAAACCAGCTATACTTC

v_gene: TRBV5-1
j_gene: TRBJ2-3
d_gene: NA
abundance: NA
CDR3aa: CASSYGADTQYF
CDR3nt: TGCGCCAGCAGCTACGGCGCAGATACGCAGTATTTT

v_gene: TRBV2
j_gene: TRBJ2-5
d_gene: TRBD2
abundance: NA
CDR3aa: CASSGGTKETQYF
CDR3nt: TGTGCCAGCAGTGGTGGGACTAAAGAGACCCAGTACTTC

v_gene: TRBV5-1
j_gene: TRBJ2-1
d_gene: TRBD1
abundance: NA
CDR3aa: CASSLVKIGGQGLAHEQFF
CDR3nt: TGCGCCAGCAGCTTGGTCAAAATCGGGGGACAGGGGCTAGCCCATGAGCAGTTCTTC

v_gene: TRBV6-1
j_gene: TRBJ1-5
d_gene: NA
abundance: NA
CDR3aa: CASRPGLNGPQHF
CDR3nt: TGTGCCAGCAGGCCTGGACTCAATGGGCCCCAGCATTTT

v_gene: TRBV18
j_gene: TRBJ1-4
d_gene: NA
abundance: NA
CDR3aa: CASSLLGGEKLFF
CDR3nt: TGTGCCAGCTCACTGCTGGGGGGAGAAAAACTGTTTTTT